These 8 T cell receptor beta chains came from one sample sequenced in a study of shared clonotypes between healthy human individuals. The assay was immunoSEQ multiplex PCR, and TCRdb's table has in-frame clones only and misses some. The sample records about 380,000 clones, about 96% being singletons. Sequencing was done on a sample of memory CD8+ T cells sorted from blood. Subset: CD45RO+ cells pooled with CCR7-negative TemRA cells. All receptors derive from a man aged 30 to 39 in good health.

The CDR3 DNA follows: TGTGCCAGCAGCTTCCAGGCAGGGGCTAGAGCGCAGTATTTT. This encodes CASSFQAGARAQYF. The chain is built from TRBV5-4 and TRBJ2-3, with D perhaps TRBD1 (6 bases). This CDR3 has 14 residues. The germline V gene has CDR1 SGHNT and CDR2 YYREEE (reference sequence). Trimming shortened V by 2 bases and J by 10 bases, and 17 bases separated the two germline ends. Full variable domain (rest looked up from reference TRBV5-4 and TRBJ2-3): ETGVTQSPTHLIKTRGQQVTLRCSSQSGHNTVSWYQQALGQGPQFIFQYYREEENGRGNFPPRFSGLQFPNYSSELNVNALELDDSALYLCASSFQAGARAQYFGPGTRLTVL.

The chain couples TRBV29-1 to TRBJ2-7; the match to TRBD1 covers 7 bases. The CDR3 has 10 residues. V shed 4 bases, J shed 12 bases, and the junction held 6 bases outside the gene matches. In germline, CDR1 is SQVTM, CDR2 ANQGSEA. DNA of the CDR3: TGCAGCGTTGTAGACAGGGTTCCGTACTTC. This translates into CSVVDRVPYF.

V and J are TRBV9 and TRBJ2-5; the D is unclear. This CDR3 has 15 residues. Deletions cut 8 bases from V and 7 bases from J, with 24 bases between. From germline, CDR1 is SGDLS and CDR2 YYNGEE. The CDR3 bases are TGTGCCAGACCCGTCCTTCCTGGGAATCGAGGGACCCAGTACTTC. Its protein is CARPVLPGNRGTQYF.

This chain connects TRBV5-1 to TRBJ2-3; 8 nucleotides align to TRBD2. The CDR3 is 15 amino acids. The V gene end was trimmed by 0 bases and the J gene end by 6 bases; junction bases not matched to a gene: 6. Germline assignment: CDR1 SGHRS and CDR2 YFSETQ. The CDR3 region has the DNA TGCGCCAGCAGCTTGGGTTCGGGAGGGGCGGATACGCAGTATTTT. Translation gives CASSLGSGGADTQYF.

This chain connects TRBV30 to TRBJ2-7, with D perhaps assigned TRBD1 or TRBD2 (5 bases each). Germline assignment: CDR1 GTSNPN and CDR2 SVGIG (reference sequence). The CDR3 spans 18 residues. V shed 2 bases and J shed 0 bases, with 23 bases lying between them. CDR3 bases: TGTGCCTGGAGTTATCCGGGACGTAGGACCTATAGCTCCTACGAGCAGTACTTC. As protein: CAWSYPGRRTYSSYEQYF. The full variable domain, completed using reference TRBV30 and TRBJ2-7, is SQTIHQWPATLVQPVGSPLSLECTVEGTSNPNLYWYRQAAGRGLQLLFYSVGIGQISSEVPQNLSASRPQDRQFILSSKKLLLSDSGFYLCAWSYPGRRTYSSYEQYFGPGTRLTVT.

This clone was seen more than once but under ten times. The V call is TRBV7-9, the J call TRBJ2-1; D may be TRBD1 or TRBD2 (5 bases each). The length of the CDR3 is 15 residues. In germline, CDR1 is SEHNR, CDR2 FQNEAQ (reference sequence). V lost 5 bases, J lost 0 bases, and 11 bases lay in between. The DNA of the CDR3 is TGTGCCAGCAGCCCCTCAGGGAGCTCCTACAATGAGCAGTTCTTC. Protein: CASSPSGSSYNEQFF.

The chain recombines TRBV5-1 with TRBJ1-2; TRBD1 agrees at 10 bases. Trimming at V came to 3 bases and at J to 6 bases, leaving 2 bases not matched to a gene. Looked up from germline, CDR1 is SGHRS and CDR2 is YFSETQ. This CDR3 is built from 13 residues. The CDR3 protein is CASSSGQGNGYTF. CDR3 bases: TGCGCCAGCAGCTCGGGACAGGGGAATGGCTACACCTTC.

This chain joins TRBV19 and TRBJ2-7, with a weak D call TRBD1 (7 bases). The V gene lost 7 bases and the J gene lost 0 bases, with 13 bases spanning the gap. CDR1 and CDR2 (germline): LNHDA, SQIVND (reference sequence). This CDR3 comprises 14 residues. For the CDR3, the DNA is TGTGCCAGTACATCCAGGGGGGCCTCCTACGAGCAGTACTTC. It specifies CASTSRGASYEQYF. Complete variable domain (other parts from reference TRBV19 and TRBJ2-7): DGGITQSPKYLFRKEGQNVTLSCEQNLNHDAMYWYRQDPGQGLRLIYYSQIVNDFQKGDIAEGYSVSREKKESFPLTVTSAQKNPTAFYLCASTSRGASYEQYFGPGTRLTVT.